What follows are 15 T cell receptor beta chains derived from one specimen sequenced in a study of blood T cells in healthy people across ages (dated by TCRdb to the mid-2010s). The library was obtained by 5' RACE. Sequencing used an Illumina HiSeq 2500. The second PCR ran for roughly 6 to 11 cycles and used a J-beta primer mix along with a sample-barcoded 5' primer. TCRdb redid the processing of the public reads, applying fastp at Q25 and MiXCR, and retained in-frame beta chains. For every CDR3 protein sequence, its rows merge into one entry that carries the most common genes and DNA. This sample holds 1.2 million to 1.5 million distinct CDR3 sequences; 55% to 75% were observed only once. Of the sample, 6.5% to 8.5% falls within the top ten clones. What was sequenced was blood. These receptors originate from a man younger than 35 in good health.

The chain employs TRBV6-2 or TRBV6-3 and TRBJ2-7; D is ambiguous. Trimming stripped 6 bases from V and 0 bases from J, with 9 bases between. This CDR3 is 13 amino acids long. Germline-derived CDR1 and CDR2 are MNHEY and SVGEGT. This chain's CDR3 is CASRDLRSYEQYF. CDR3 DNA: TGTGCCAGCAGGGATCTTCGCTCCTACGAGCAGTACTTC.

The J gene is TRBJ1-5, the V gene TRBV12-5; 7 bases agree with TRBD1. The CDR3 extends over 17 amino acids. J gave up 0 bases and V 4 bases, and 9 bases lay outside the gene matches. Germline CDR1 and CDR2: LGHNT and FRNRAP. CDR3 bases: TGTGCTAGTGGTTCTCTGACAGGGCCTTATAGCAATCAGCCCCAGCATTTT. Translating it yields CASGSLTGPYSNQPQHF.

The chain links TRBV27 to TRBJ1-6; 7 nucleotides align to TRBD1. The CDR3 runs 16 residues. V was pared by 4 bases and J by 7 bases, with 10 bases of the junction left unmatched. CDR1 and CDR2 (germline): MNHEY, SMNVEV (reference sequence). CDR3 sequence (DNA): TGTGCCAGCAGTTCTAATATGGACAGGCCAAATTCACCCCTCCACTTT. It yields the protein CASSSNMDRPNSPLHF.

This chain joins TRBV6-5 and TRBJ2-1, with 13 bases identical to TRBD2. The V and J ends lost 5 bases and 9 bases, in that order; junction bases with no gene match: 7. The germline gives CDR1 MNHEY, CDR2 SVGAGI. The CDR3 covers 15 residues. CDR3 sequence reads: CASSRGLAGNTEQFF. The CDR3 coding sequence is TGTGCCAGCAGTCGGGGACTAGCGGGGAACACTGAGCAGTTCTTC.

This clonotype was observed a single time. V gene TRBV5-1 combines with J gene TRBJ2-3, with D possibly matching TRBD2 (6 bases). In germline, CDR1 is SGHRS, CDR2 YFSETQ. V shed 2 bases and J shed 2 bases, with 15 bases lying between them. The CDR3 extends over 16 amino acids. The CDR3 DNA sequence: TGCGCCAGCAGCTTCAATTCGGCGGGATACACAGATACGCAGTATTTT. Its translation: CASSFNSAGYTDTQYF.

This clonotype was seen repeatedly, ten times or more. The genes are TRBV21-1 and TRBJ2-1; the DNA was not compared with TRBD1, the D call given in the table. TRBV21-1 is a listed pseudogene. The CDR3 loop spans 15 amino acids. CDR3: CASSTPGQSYNEQFF. CDR3 nucleotides: TGTGCCAGCAGCACCCCGGGACAGTCCTACAATGAGCAGTTCTTC.

This clonotype showed up just a few times. The chain employs TRBV11-2 and TRBJ1-1; D is perhaps TRBD1 (5 bases). The CDR3 covers 16 residues. V lost 5 bases and J lost 0, with 16 bases in between. Germline CDR1 SGHAT, CDR2 FQNNGV. The DNA of the CDR3 is TGTGCCAGCAGCCCCCGGACACCGGAGATGAACACTGAAGCTTTCTTT. The encoded protein is CASSPRTPEMNTEAFF.

V gene TRBV19 combines with J gene TRBJ2-7, with TRBD1 identical over 8 bases. CDR1 LNHDA and CDR2 SQIVND come from the germline V gene (reference sequence). The CDR3 runs 15 residues. Losses at the gene ends were 6 bases for V and 3 bases for J; bases not matched to a gene: 10. In nucleotides, the CDR3 is TGTGCCAGTAGCCGGACAGGGTTTAAAGTCTACGAGCAGTACTTC. Its protein is CASSRTGFKVYEQYF.

This clonotype was detected only a few times. CDR3 protein: CASSRGTMLQETQYF. In DNA, the CDR3 is TGCGCCAGCAGCCGGGGGACGATGCTCCAAGAGACCCAGTACTTC. The rearrangement links TRBV5-1 to TRBJ2-5, with D possibly TRBD2 on 6 matching bases. Germline CDR1 and CDR2: SGHRS and YFSETQ. This CDR3 spans 15 amino acids. Trimming removed 4 bases at V and 1 base at J, with 14 bases between.

V and J are TRBV2 and TRBJ2-4; D may match TRBD1 or TRBD2 (5 bases each). V gave up 6 bases and J gave up 0 bases, with 12 bases separating them. This CDR3 spans 15 amino acids. CDR1 is SNHLY and CDR2 is FYNNEI in the germline V gene. The CDR3: CASRVGTLAKNIQYF. The DNA of the CDR3 is TGTGCCAGCAGGGTGGGGACCCTAGCCAAAAACATTCAGTACTTC.

V and J are TRBV10-3 and TRBJ2-3; D call uncertain. Germline CDR1 reads ENHRY; CDR2 reads SYGVKD. The ends were cut back, 0 bases at V and 6 bases at J, with 7 bases in the middle. The CDR3 contains 13 residues. CDR3 sequence (DNA): TGTGCCATCAGTGAGTCAGTGGGGGATACGCAGTATTTT. Amino acid sequence: CAISESVGDTQYF.

The V call is TRBV7-2, the J call TRBJ2-5, with D uncertain. This CDR3 comprises 15 residues. V lost 1 base and J 0 bases, leaving 9 bases between the germline ends. The germline V gene encodes CDR1 SGHTA and CDR2 FQGNSA. This CDR3 is CASSLDVRHQETQYF. DNA of the CDR3: TGTGCCAGCAGCTTAGATGTACGCCACCAAGAGACCCAGTACTTC.

The chain combines TRBV29-1 with TRBJ1-2, with D hard to call. The CDR3 extends over 12 amino acids. CDR1 and CDR2 (germline): SQVTM, ANQGSEA. V was pared by 2 bases and J by 3 bases, with 7 bases between. CDR3 sequence reads: CSVEYGYYGYTF. The CDR3 DNA follows: TGCAGCGTTGAATACGGATACTATGGCTACACCTTC.

This clonotype was picked up a small number of times. This chain uses TRBV4-2 with TRBJ2-7; no reliable D call. CDR3 length equals 17 residues. Trimming shortened V by 1 base and J by 1 base, and 17 bases separated the two germline ends. In germline, CDR1 is LGHNA, CDR2 YNFKEQ. CDR3 DNA: TGTGCCAGCAGCCAAGGCCGTCTCTCTACCCCATCCTACGAGCAGTACTTC. Its protein product is CASSQGRLSTPSYEQYF.

The chain recombines TRBV4-1 with TRBJ1-2, with D uncertain. Trimming pared 0 bases from V and 10 bases from J, leaving 9 bases between. This CDR3 region has 12 residues. Germline assignment: CDR1 MGHRA and CDR2 YSYEKL. The CDR3 protein is CASSQDRAYYTF. CDR3 DNA: TGCGCCAGCAGCCAAGATCGGGCTTACTACACCTTC.